This T cell receptor (beta chain) was profiled in a study of T cells expressing NK-cell markers. Study-wide background: Sorted T-cell subsets CD3+CD56+NKG2C+, CD3+CD56+NKG2C- and CD3+CD56-NKG2C+ were TCR beta-sequenced. With respect to HCMV, most of the eight sequenced donors were seropositive, and one was seronegative.

TCRdb reprocessed the 5' RACE reads and keeps a single row for each CDR3 protein, giving no DNA. The listing records roughly 160,000 distinct CDR3 sequences. This CDR3 is 14 amino acids long. CDR1 is SGHVS and CDR2 is FQNEAQ in the germline V gene. The receptor was derived from a man aged 18-70 years in good health. The chain uses TRBV7-8 and TRBJ1-2; TCRdb indicates TRBD1, and absent DNA this call remains unverified. Sequencing was performed on blood T cells: a sorted CD56 or NKG2C T cell subset, CD4+ or CD8+ T cells, or bulk PBMC T cells (not recorded which). The CDR3 here is CASSLTGSAYGYTF.